This T cell receptor beta chain stems from a study of human T cells and chemical hapten exposure. Study overall: Donors were sensitized with 2% DPC on the upper inner arm.

Broader study findings: PT1 expanded TCR numbers rose with patch test score. Those TCRs sitting above 1 in 1000 frequency stayed the same with DPC sensitization.

Germline V gene data show CDR1 as SGDLS and CDR2 as YYNGEE. V trimming: 4 bases; J trimming: 5 bases; junction bases outside the gene matches: 14. CDR3 size: 19 residues. Separate cDNA molecules received unique molecular identifiers, which the library attached to them. TCRdb analysed the RACE reads with MiXCR anew, one entry per CDR3 protein. The sample has around 150,000 distinct CDR3 sequences; roughly 15% are singletons. This clonotype was recorded only once. Antigen specificity is unknown. As for time point: patch test 1, 2 weeks after DPC sensitization. As for treatment: therapeutic diphenylcyclopropenone sensitization with weekly scalp DPC.

Here the sequenced sample was whole blood, taken in connection with sensitization to the hapten diphenylcyclopropenone (DPC). This sequence joins TRBV9 and TRBJ2-3; 15 bases line up with TRBD2. This TCR was sampled from a woman under 40 with alopecia areata. Some clones in this sample may be carry-over from other donors' samples. The CDR3: CASSTFGLAGGQDIDTQYF. CDR3 coding DNA: TGTGCCAGCAGCACTTTCGGACTAGCGGGGGGGCAGGACATAGATACGCAGTATTTT.